This T cell receptor (beta chain) is from a study of early T cells in non-severe SARS-CoV-2 infection. TCRdb ran MiXCR on the 5' RACE reads and lists one entry per CDR3 protein. The table shows tens of thousands of distinct CDR3 sequences, with 2.9% occurring only once. Germline V gene data show CDR1 as LGHDT and CDR2 as YNNKEL (reference sequence). Unmatched junction bases numbered 4, after V lost 2 bases and J lost 0 bases. The CDR3 contains 17 residues. The sample holds many counts of this clonotype. J is TRBJ2-5 and V is TRBV3-1, with 12 bases fitting TRBD2. The receptor comes from an adult who was a healthcare worker with PCR-confirmed SARS-CoV-2 infection or an uninfected control (not recorded which). The sequencing input was whole blood. This CDR3 is CASSQRTSGAHQETQYF. The CDR3 nucleotides are TGTGCCAGCAGCCAAAGGACTAGCGGGGCCCACCAAGAGACCCAGTACTTC.